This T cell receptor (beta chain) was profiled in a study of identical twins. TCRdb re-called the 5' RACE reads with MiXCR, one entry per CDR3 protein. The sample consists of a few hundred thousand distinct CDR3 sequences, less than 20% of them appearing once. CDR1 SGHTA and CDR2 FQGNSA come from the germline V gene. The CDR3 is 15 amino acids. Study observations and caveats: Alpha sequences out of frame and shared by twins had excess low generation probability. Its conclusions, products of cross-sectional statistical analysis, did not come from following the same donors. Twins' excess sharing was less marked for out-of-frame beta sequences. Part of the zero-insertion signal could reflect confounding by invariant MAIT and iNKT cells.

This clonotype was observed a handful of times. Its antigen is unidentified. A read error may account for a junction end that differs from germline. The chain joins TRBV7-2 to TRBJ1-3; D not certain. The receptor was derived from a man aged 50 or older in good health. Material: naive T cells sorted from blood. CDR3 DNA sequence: TGTGCCAGCAGCGTAGCATCGGGCTCTGGAAACACCATATATTTT. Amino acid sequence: CASSVASGSGNTIYF.